This note documents a single TCR beta chain sequence. What it binds is unknown. Between the trimmed V and J ends, which lost 5 bases and 1 base, there was a span of 15 bases. CDR3 length: 16 residues. CDR1 is SGHTA and CDR2 is FQGNSA in the germline V gene. Assay used: immunoSEQ multiplex PCR; TCRdb lists only in-frame clones, some missing. The top ten clones hold more than 1.5% of a sample with fewer than 250,000 clones, roughly 84% of them seen once. This specimen belongs to a study of cytomegalovirus exposure and HLA in healthy donors. Study-wide findings and caveats: The study labeled 170 or so TCR beta chains cytomegalovirus-associated. One later analysis, an examination of the 100 to 150 validation repertoires, found that first-cohort TCR clusters tended to co-occur in them. As confirmed in vitro, a few CMV-associated chains were specific for CMV antigens.

The chain uses TRBV7-2 and TRBJ1-3, with D unclear. The receptor was isolated from a woman under 30 in good health and CMV-seropositive. Sequenced sample: PBMCs. The CDR3 sequence: CASSKHRIRSGNTIYF. The CDR3 DNA follows: TGTGCCAGCAGCAAGCACAGAATTCGGTCTGGAAACACCATATATTTT. The full variable domain, rest sourced from reference TRBV7-2 and TRBJ1-3, is GAGVSQSPSNKVTEKGKDVELRCDPISGHTALYWYRQSLGQGLEFLIYFQGNSAPDKSGLPSDRFSAERTGGSVSTLTIQRTQQEDSAVYLCASSKHRIRSGNTIYFGEGSWLTVV.